These 18 T cell receptor beta chains were sequenced from one sample in a study of CD8 T cells in ankylosing spondylitis. The study's findings and limits: Made up of eight highly homologous variants, a TCR beta motif appeared characteristic of ankylosing spondylitis blood.

TCRdb reprocessed the 5' RACE reads via MiXCR and lists one record per CDR3 protein. The sample has roughly 490,000 distinct CDR3 sequences; about 5% are singletons. Their antigens are not known. The specimen was blood, either unsorted or a sorted T cell fraction (not recorded which). These receptors came from a male donor with ankylosing spondylitis.

This clonotype was observed a handful of times. The genes are TRBV19 and TRBJ1-5; D remains ambiguous. V was pared by 0 bases and J by 2 bases, with 17 bases between. The CDR3 has 18 residues. Germline V gene sequence: CDR1 LNHDA, CDR2 SQIVND (reference sequence). For the CDR3, the DNA is TGTGCCAGTAGTATAGATCTAAATTTTTTCCTTGGCAATCAGCCCCAGCATTTT. Protein: CASSIDLNFFLGNQPQHF.

This clonotype was detected only a few times. This chain connects TRBV12-3 or TRBV12-4 to TRBJ2-7, with TRBD1 matching over 8 bases. V lost 6 bases, J lost 10 bases, and 8 bases stayed unmatched. The CDR3 runs to 12 residues. This chain's CDR3 is CASSRGQGHQYF. The CDR3 bases are TGTGCCAGCAGCCGCGGACAGGGCCATCAGTACTTC.

Many counts were recorded for this clonotype. The chain employs TRBV4-3 and TRBJ2-5; 12 positions match TRBD1. The CDR3 runs to 17 residues. Germline CDR1 LGHNA, CDR2 YSLEER. With 0 bases clipped from V and 7 bases from J, the junction kept 9 bases outside the gene matches. CDR3 protein: CASSQEGGTGGLSTQYF. Here the CDR3 DNA reads TGCGCCAGCAGCCAAGAAGGCGGGACAGGGGGCTTGTCGACCCAGTACTTC.

This clonotype was recorded at least ten times. V gene TRBV29-1 combines with J gene TRBJ1-2; 7 bases line up with TRBD1. Germline V gene lookup returns CDR1 SQVTM and CDR2 ANQGSEA. The CDR3 is made up of 14 amino acids. Trimming removed 1 base from V and 5 bases from J; junction bases left unmatched: 7. The CDR3 spells CSVEVPETGYGYTF. CDR3 DNA: TGCAGCGTTGAAGTACCTGAGACAGGGTATGGCTACACCTTC.

This clonotype was seen a handful of times. The chain carries TRBV5-1 and TRBJ2-7, with 9 bases aligning to TRBD1. The CDR3 runs 16 residues. The germline V gene encodes CDR1 SGHRS and CDR2 YFSETQ. Trimming removed 4 bases from V and 0 bases from J; junction bases left unmatched: 8. CDR3 protein: CASSPRQGVSSYEQYF. The CDR3 DNA is TGCGCCAGCAGCCCAAGACAGGGGGTTAGCTCCTACGAGCAGTACTTC.

This clonotype was picked up many times. The CDR3 DNA sequence: TGTGCCAGCAGCTTATTGGGACACGCTTACGAGCAGTACTTC. This translates into CASSLLGHAYEQYF. The chain couples TRBV7-2 to TRBJ2-7; D might be TRBD1 (6 bases). V shed 2 bases and J shed 4 bases, with 12 bases lying between them. Germline CDR1 SGHTA, CDR2 FQGNSA. The CDR3 loop spans 14 amino acids.

This clonotype was seen repeatedly, ten times or more. The J gene is TRBJ2-7, the V gene TRBV20-1, with 9 positions matching TRBD2. V lost 2 bases, J lost 7 bases, and 9 bases stayed unmatched. The CDR3 length is 14 residues. Germline CDR1 and CDR2: DFQATT and SNEGSKA (reference sequence). The CDR3 DNA sequence: TGCAGTGCTAGACGGAGTAGCGGGAGTGGAGAGCAGTACTTC. This codes for CSARRSSGSGEQYF.

This clonotype was counted only a few times. The V and J genes are TRBV29-1 and TRBJ1-1; D possibly corresponds to TRBD1 (6 bases). The CDR3 is made up of 12 amino acids. The V end lost 8 bases, the J end lost 0 bases, and 10 bases lay between the germline ends. Germline V lookup: CDR1 SQVTM, CDR2 ANQGSEA. The CDR3 DNA follows: TGCAGCACTCAGGGGATGAACACTGAAGCTTTCTTT. Its protein product is CSTQGMNTEAFF.

This clonotype was found many times. J is TRBJ1-2 and V is TRBV7-2, with D possibly matching TRBD1 (6 bases). The CDR3 contains 15 residues. Trimming removed 4 bases at V and 4 bases at J, with 16 bases between. Germline V gene lookup returns CDR1 SGHTA and CDR2 FQGNSA. The CDR3 nucleotides read TGTGCCAGCAGCTACCGGGACACCACTCTCTATGGCTACACCTTC. This translates into CASSYRDTTLYGYTF. Full variable domain (outside the CDR3, taken from reference TRBV7-2 and TRBJ1-2): GAGVSQSPSNKVTEKGKDVELRCDPISGHTALYWYRQSLGQGLEFLIYFQGNSAPDKSGLPSDRFSAERTGGSVSTLTIQRTQQEDSAVYLCASSYRDTTLYGYTFGSGTRLTVV.

This clonotype was detected a few times. This chain's CDR3 is CASSLGGAESNEQFF. CDR3 nucleotides: TGTGCCAGCAGCTTGGGAGGGGCGGAGTCGAATGAGCAGTTCTTC. The chain recombines TRBV5-4 with TRBJ2-1; perhaps D is TRBD1 or TRBD2 (5 bases each). This CDR3 region has 15 residues. Germline CDR1 and CDR2: SGHNT and YYREEE (reference sequence). The germline V and J ends were trimmed by 0 bases and 7 bases, with 14 bases remaining between them.

At least ten counts were recorded for this clonotype. The chain uses TRBV15 and TRBJ2-7; D ambiguous. In germline, CDR1 is LNHNV, CDR2 YYDKDF (reference sequence). V was trimmed by 0 bases and J by 6 bases, leaving 12 bases between them. The CDR3 runs 14 residues. The CDR3 DNA reads as TGTGCCACCAGCAGAGACGCCTTGTGGAGCGAGCAGTACTTC. This encodes CATSRDALWSEQYF.

This clonotype was seen ten or more times. The V call is TRBV6-5, the J call TRBJ1-2, with D perhaps matching TRBD1 (6 bases). V was pared by 2 bases and J by 3 bases, with 13 bases between. Germline CDR1 and CDR2: MNHEY and SVGAGI. The CDR3 loop spans 15 amino acids. CDR3 DNA: TGTGCCAGCAGTTACCGGAGCGGGGGCCACTATGGCTACACCTTC. Protein: CASSYRSGGHYGYTF.

This clonotype was found many times. The CDR3 DNA is TGTGCCACCAGTGATAGCGTTGCGGAGACCCAGTACTTC. This encodes CATSDSVAETQYF. The rearrangement links TRBV24-1 to TRBJ2-5, with unresolved D. Germline CDR1 reads KGHDR; CDR2 reads SFDVKD. Trimming removed 3 bases at V and 5 bases at J, with 9 bases between. The CDR3 sequence is 13 residues long.

Notes on this clonotype: A much larger clone lies a single base off, so this may be a read error. V and J are TRBV7-9 and TRBJ2-7; 7 bases fit TRBD1. The CDR3 sequence is 15 residues long. Germline CDR1 SEHNR, CDR2 FQNEAQ (reference sequence). The J segment lost 0 bases and the V segment lost 8 bases, leaving 10 bases of the junction unmatched. The CDR3 spells CASGHGTANSYEQYF. CDR3 DNA sequence: TGTGCCAGCGGCCACGGGACAGCCAACTCCTACGAGCAGTACTTC.

This clonotype was observed many times. The chain employs TRBV6-1 and TRBJ2-2; D is unresolved. Trimming stripped 2 bases from V and 5 bases from J, with 9 bases between. Per germline, CDR1 MNHNS and CDR2 SASEGT. This CDR3 comprises 14 residues. As DNA, the CDR3 is TGTGCCAGCAGTGAATCGGCATGGACCGGGGAGCTGTTTTTT. Residues: CASSESAWTGELFF.

This clonotype was recorded at least ten times. The chain uses TRBV5-1 and TRBJ2-1; 7 bases match TRBD2. Germline V gene lookup returns CDR1 SGHRS and CDR2 YFSETQ. This CDR3 has 14 amino acids. The V and J ends lost 4 bases and 8 bases, in that order; junction bases with no gene match: 9. CDR3 nucleotide sequence: TGCGCCAGCAGCGCGGGGGAGGGCCACCATGAGCAGTTCTTC. Encoded protein: CASSAGEGHHEQFF. The full variable domain, rest sourced from reference TRBV5-1 and TRBJ2-1, is KAGVTQTPRYLIKTRGQQVTLSCSPISGHRSVSWYQQTPGQGLQFLFEYFSETQRNKGNFPGRFSGRQFSNSRSEMNVSTLELGDSALYLCASSAGEGHHEQFFGPGTRLTVL.

This clonotype was detected many times. The chain is built from TRBV7-6 and TRBJ2-5, with a weak D call TRBD1 (6 bases). Per the germline V gene, CDR1 is SGHVS and CDR2 is FNYEAQ. The CDR3 runs to 14 residues. V was clipped by 7 bases and J by 1 base, with 13 bases between them. The DNA of the CDR3 is TGTGCCAGCACCATAACAGGGCCCCAAGAGACCCAGTACTTC. Its protein is CASTITGPQETQYF.

The chain has TRBV18 and TRBJ2-3; D remains ambiguous. V was shortened by 3 bases and J by 2 bases, with 9 bases between the two germline ends. The CDR3 has 14 amino acids. Germline V lookup: CDR1 KGHSH, CDR2 LQKENI. The CDR3 is CASSPKTNTDTQYF. CDR3 bases: TGTGCCAGCTCACCCAAGACCAACACAGATACGCAGTATTTT.